The rows below give T cell receptor beta chains drawn from one sample of a study of blood T cell repertoires in COVID-19. Profiled with immunoSEQ multiplex PCR; TCRdb holds only in-frame clones, not every one. The profile shows around 200,000 clones, around nine tenths of them singletons. Input material: peripheral blood. These receptors were taken from a man aged 60 to 75 who had recovered from COVID-19. CDR3s include the opening cysteine and the closing phenylalanine or tryptophan. The order of the fields is clone size, J gene, V gene, D gene, CDR3 protein, CDR3 DNA. D genes are given only for firm matches. The size field is filled for only some rows; it gives once, few, many or a size class.

size: .; J: TRBJ2-3; V: TRBV12-5; D: TRBD1; CDR3: CASGPGDRGDTQYF; DNA: TGTGCTAGTGGTCCAGGGGACAGGGGGGATACGCAGTATTTT
size: .; J: TRBJ2-5; V: TRBV19; D: .; CDR3: CASSIVGAGQETQYF; DNA: TGTGCCAGTAGTATAGTAGGAGCGGGCCAAGAGACCCAGTACTTC
size: .; J: TRBJ1-2; V: TRBV5-5; D: .; CDR3: CASSLAGEPQVYGYTF; DNA: TGTGCCAGCAGCTTGGCCGGGGAGCCACAAGTCTATGGCTACACCTTC
size: .; J: TRBJ2-3; V: TRBV15; D: .; CDR3: CATSRDSGLLTDTQYF; DNA: TGTGCCACCAGCAGAGACTCGGGACTGCTAACAGATACGCAGTATTTT
size: .; J: TRBJ2-2; V: TRBV19; D: .; CDR3: CASNTGGELFF; DNA: TGTGCCAGTAACACCGGGGGGGAGCTGTTTTTT
size: .; J: TRBJ1-1; V: TRBV27; D: .; CDR3: CATQQGRYTEAFF; DNA: TGTGCCACCCAACAGGGTAGGTACACTGAAGCTTTCTTT
size: .; J: TRBJ2-2; V: TRBV30; D: .; CDR3: CAWSRPGGGNGELFF; DNA: TGTGCCTGGAGTAGGCCGGGGGGCGGAAACGGGGAGCTGTTTTTT
size: .; J: TRBJ2-1; V: TRBV30; D: TRBD2; CDR3: CAWSVLATNEQFF; DNA: TGTGCCTGGAGTGTACTAGCGACCAATGAGCAGTTCTTC
size: .; J: TRBJ1-1; V: TRBV6-6; D: TRBD1; CDR3: CASRFSGTGGTEAFF; DNA: TGTGCCAGCAGGTTCTCCGGGACAGGGGGGACTGAAGCTTTCTTT
size: many; J: TRBJ2-7; V: TRBV19; D: TRBD2; CDR3: CASSRDYGVSYEQYF; DNA: TGTGCCAGTAGTCGGGACTATGGGGTTTCCTACGAGCAGTACTTC
size: few; J: TRBJ2-7; V: TRBV10-3; D: .; CDR3: CASDTREGDEQYF; DNA: TGTGCCAGCGACACGAGGGAGGGGGACGAGCAGTACTTC
size: .; J: TRBJ2-2; V: TRBV5-1; D: .; CDR3: CASSLKAGDTGELFF; DNA: TGCGCCAGCAGCTTGAAGGCAGGGGACACCGGGGAGCTGTTTTTT
size: .; J: TRBJ1-4; V: TRBV5-6; D: TRBD1; CDR3: CASSVDRGTTNEKLFF; DNA: TGTGCCAGCAGCGTGGACAGGGGTACTACTAATGAAAAACTGTTTTTT
size: .; J: TRBJ2-5; V: TRBV19; D: TRBD1; CDR3: CASRPTGRQETQYF; DNA: TGTGCCAGTAGACCGACAGGGCGGCAAGAGACCCAGTACTTC
size: .; J: TRBJ2-7; V: TRBV9; D: .; CDR3: CASSPRLISYEQYF; DNA: TGTGCCAGCAGCCCAAGACTGATTTCCTACGAGCAGTACTTC
size: .; J: TRBJ2-7; V: TRBV11-3; D: .; CDR3: CASSLGLAAGDEQYF; DNA: TGTGCCAGCAGCTTAGGTTTGGCGGCGGGCGACGAGCAGTACTTC
size: .; J: TRBJ2-3; V: TRBV19; D: TRBD2; CDR3: CASSPRTSGSTDTQYF; DNA: TGTGCCAGTAGTCCAAGGACTAGCGGGAGCACAGATACGCAGTATTTT
size: .; J: TRBJ1-2; V: TRBV10-3; D: TRBD1; CDR3: CAISRDRVDGYTF; DNA: TGTGCCATCAGTAGGGACAGGGTGGATGGCTACACCTTC
size: .; J: TRBJ2-7; V: TRBV2; D: TRBD1; CDR3: CASSSTTGGDRGYYGYF; DNA: TGTGCCAGCAGTTCCACCACGGGTGGGGACAGGGGGTATTATGGGTACTTC
size: .; J: TRBJ2-3; V: TRBV10-3; D: .; CDR3: CAISGGEVKGTDTQYF; DNA: TGTGCCATCAGTGGGGGCGAGGTTAAGGGCACAGATACGCAGTATTTT